This record looks at one TCR beta chain sequence and its context. This sample stems from a study of T cell changes during pregnancy in multiple sclerosis. Germline V gene lookup returns CDR1 GTSNPN and CDR2 SVGIG (reference sequence). This CDR3 has 15 residues. V was clipped by 3 bases and J by 5 bases, with 16 bases between them. Repertoires were generated with immunoSEQ multiplex PCR, while TCRdb's copy carries only in-frame clones and drops some. Of tens of thousands of clones listed, 88% were seen once; the top ten hold about 0.8%. V and J are TRBV30 and TRBJ1-4; TRBD1 might be the D (5 bases). This clonotype originated in a female donor in good health, enrolled as a control in a pregnancy study. The specimen comprised CD4+ T cells from peripheral blood mononuclear cells, sampled in the first trimester of pregnancy. CDR3 protein: CAWRRDRGINEKLFF. CDR3 bases: TGTGCCTGGAGGAGAGATAGGGGTATCAATGAAAAACTGTTTTTT. The entire variable domain, with the rest obtained from reference TRBV30 and TRBJ1-4, is as follows: SQTIHQWPATLVQPVGSPLSLECTVEGTSNPNLYWYRQAAGRGLQLLFYSVGIGQISSEVPQNLSASRPQDRQFILSSKKLLLSDSGFYLCAWRRDRGINEKLFFGSGTQLSVL.